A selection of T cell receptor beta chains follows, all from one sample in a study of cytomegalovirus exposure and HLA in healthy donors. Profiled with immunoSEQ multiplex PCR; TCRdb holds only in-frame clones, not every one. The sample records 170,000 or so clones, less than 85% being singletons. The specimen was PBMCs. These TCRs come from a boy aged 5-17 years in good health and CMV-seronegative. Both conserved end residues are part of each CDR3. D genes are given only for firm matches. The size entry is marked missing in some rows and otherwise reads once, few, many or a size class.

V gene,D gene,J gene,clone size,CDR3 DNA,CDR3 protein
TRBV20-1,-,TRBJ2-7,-,TGCAGTGCTAGAGGGGGGGACGAGCAGTACTTC,CSARGGDEQYF
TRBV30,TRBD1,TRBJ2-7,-,TGTGCCTGGAGCAGGGGGCTCTACGAGCAGTACTTC,CAWSRGLYEQYF
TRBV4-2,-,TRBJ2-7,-,TGTGCCAGCAGTTCCCAGAGCGGGCTAGTTAGCACGGACGAGCAGTACTTC,CASSSQSGLVSTDEQYF
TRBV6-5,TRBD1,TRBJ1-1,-,TGTGCCAGCAGTTTAGGGACAGCGAACACTGAAGCTTTCTTT,CASSLGTANTEAFF
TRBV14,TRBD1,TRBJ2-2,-,TGTGCCAGCAGCCAGGCCCGGGACAGGAGGGCCACCGGGGAGCTGTTTTTT,CASSQARDRRATGELFF
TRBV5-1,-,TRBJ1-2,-,TGCGCCAGCAGCTCGTTAACTGAAGGCTACACCTTC,CASSSLTEGYTF
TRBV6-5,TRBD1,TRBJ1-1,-,TGTGCCAGCAGGGGGGACAGGGGGCGAACTGAAGCTTTCTTT,CASRGDRGRTEAFF
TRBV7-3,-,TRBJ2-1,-,TGTGCCAGCAGCCCACGAGCAGGTTCGTACAATGAGCAGTTCTTC,CASSPRAGSYNEQFF
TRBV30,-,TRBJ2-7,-,TGTGCCTGGAGTGAACGGGGTGTTAGGTACGAGCAGTACTTC,CAWSERGVRYEQYF
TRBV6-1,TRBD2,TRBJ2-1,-,TGTGCCGGGGGCAATAGCGGGGGGCCCAATGAGCAGTTCTTC,CAGGNSGGPNEQFF
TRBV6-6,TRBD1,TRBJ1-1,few,TGTGCCTCCCAACCGGACAGGTTGGGCACTGAAGCTTTCTTT,CASQPDRLGTEAFF
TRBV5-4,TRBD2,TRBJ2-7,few,TGTGCCAGCAGCTTGGCCGGGGGGAGGGGCTCCTACGAGCAGTACTTC,CASSLAGGRGSYEQYF
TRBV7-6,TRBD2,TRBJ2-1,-,TGTGCCAGCAGCCCGACTAGCGGGCGTGACAATGAGCAGTTCTTC,CASSPTSGRDNEQFF
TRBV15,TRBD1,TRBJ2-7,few,TGTGCCACCAGCAGACAGATGGGACAGGGGGCGAAGGAGCAGTACTTC,CATSRQMGQGAKEQYF
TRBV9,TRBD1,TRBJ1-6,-,TGTGCCAGCAGCGTAGGAACAGGGGATAATTCACCCCTCCACTTT,CASSVGTGDNSPLHF
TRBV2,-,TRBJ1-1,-,TGTGCCAGCAGTGTCATTAACACTGAAGCTTTCTTT,CASSVINTEAFF
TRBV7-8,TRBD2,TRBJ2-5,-,TGTGCCAGCAGCCCTAGACTAGCGGGGCCCCGTCAAGAGACCCAGTACTTC,CASSPRLAGPRQETQYF
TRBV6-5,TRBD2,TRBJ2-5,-,TGTGCCAGCAGTTCATTAGCGGGGCCGGGGGAGACCCAGTACTTC,CASSSLAGPGETQYF
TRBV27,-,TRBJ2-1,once,TGTGCCAGCAGGGTCCCAACAGGGAACAATGAGCAGTTCTTC,CASRVPTGNNEQFF
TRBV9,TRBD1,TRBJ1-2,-,TGTGCCAGCAGCAGCCGGGCGGACAGGGACACTAACTATGGCTACACCTTC,CASSSRADRDTNYGYTF
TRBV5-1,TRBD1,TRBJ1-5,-,TGCGCCAGCAGCCCAGGGACAGGGGACGGTCAGCCCCAGCATTTT,CASSPGTGDGQPQHF
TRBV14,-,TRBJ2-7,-,TGTGCCAGCAGCCAAGCTTCAGCGGGCCCTTACGAGCAGTACTTC,CASSQASAGPYEQYF
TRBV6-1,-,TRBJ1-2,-,TGTGCCAGCAGTGAATTAAGGGGAGGCTACACCTTC,CASSELRGGYTF
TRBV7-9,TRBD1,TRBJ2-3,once,TGTGCCAGCAGCTTGATCGGGACAGTTAGCACAGATACGCAGTATTTT,CASSLIGTVSTDTQYF
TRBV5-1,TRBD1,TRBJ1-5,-,TGCGCCAGCAGCTTGGATCCCCCCGGGACAGATAATCAGCCCCAGCATTTT,CASSLDPPGTDNQPQHF
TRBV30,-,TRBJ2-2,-,TGTGCCTGGGTCGAAGAAGGGGGTTTGGGCGGGGAGCTGTTTTTT,CAWVEEGGLGGELFF
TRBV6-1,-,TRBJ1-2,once,TGTGCTGAGGGTACACTTAACTATGGCTACACCTTC,CAEGTLNYGYTF
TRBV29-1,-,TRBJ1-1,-,TGCAGCGGTCAGTGGAGGAGGAACACTGAAGCTTTCTTT,CSGQWRRNTEAFF
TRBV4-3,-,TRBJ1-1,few,TGCGCCAGCAGCCAACAGGGGAGCACTGAAGCTTTCTTT,CASSQQGSTEAFF
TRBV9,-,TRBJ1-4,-,TGTGCCAGCAGCCAAGGACTATCGGGGTGGGATGAAAAACTGTTTTTT,CASSQGLSGWDEKLFF
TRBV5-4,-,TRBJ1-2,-,TGTGCCAGCAAGGGGGGAGGGGCTGGAGCTAACTATGGCTACACCTTC,CASKGGGAGANYGYTF
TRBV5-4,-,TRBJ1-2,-,TGTGCCAGCAGCCCAAGAACTGAACAGGGAAAGTATGGCTACACCTTC,CASSPRTEQGKYGYTF
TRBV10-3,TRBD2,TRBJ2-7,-,TGTGCCATCAGTGACCCCCACGGGACTAGCGGGAGTGACGAGCAGTACTTC,CAISDPHGTSGSDEQYF
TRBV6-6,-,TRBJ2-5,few,TGTGCCAGCAGTTACGTGGGGGGAGAGACCCAGTACTTC,CASSYVGGETQYF
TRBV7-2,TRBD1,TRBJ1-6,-,TGTGCCAGCCGAAAGACAGGGAACAATTCACCCCTCCACTTT,CASRKTGNNSPLHF
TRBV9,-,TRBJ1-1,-,TGTGCCAGCAGCGTAGGTGGTAGCACTGAAGCTTTCTTT,CASSVGGSTEAFF
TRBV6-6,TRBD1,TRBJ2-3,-,TGTGCCAGCAGTACCCGGACAGGGCCGAGCACAGATACGCAGTATTTT,CASSTRTGPSTDTQYF
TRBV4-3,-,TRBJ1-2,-,TGCGCCAGCAGCCAGGGGCACATAATTAACTATGGCTACACCTTC,CASSQGHIINYGYTF
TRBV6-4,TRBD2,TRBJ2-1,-,TGTGCCAGCGGTGATGGGACTAGCGAGGGAGAGGATGAGCAGTTCTTC,CASGDGTSEGEDEQFF
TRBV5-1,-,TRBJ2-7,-,TGCGCCAGCAGCTTGGGGCAGGTTTACGAGCAGTACTTC,CASSLGQVYEQYF
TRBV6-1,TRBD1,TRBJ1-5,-,TGTGCCAGCAGTGTGGACAGGGGCCCCCCTCTGCCCCAGCATTTT,CASSVDRGPPLPQHF
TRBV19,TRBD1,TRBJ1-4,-,TGTGCCAGTAGTATGTTGGCAGGGGGCAAGAGGGGAGAAAAACTGTTTTTT,CASSMLAGGKRGEKLFF
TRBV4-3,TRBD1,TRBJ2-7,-,TGCGCCAGCAGCCAAGGGACAGGGGGCTCGTACGAGCAGTACTTC,CASSQGTGGSYEQYF
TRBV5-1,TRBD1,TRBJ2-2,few,TGCGCCAGCAGCCCTCGGACAGGGTTGACCGGGGAGCTGTTTTTT,CASSPRTGLTGELFF